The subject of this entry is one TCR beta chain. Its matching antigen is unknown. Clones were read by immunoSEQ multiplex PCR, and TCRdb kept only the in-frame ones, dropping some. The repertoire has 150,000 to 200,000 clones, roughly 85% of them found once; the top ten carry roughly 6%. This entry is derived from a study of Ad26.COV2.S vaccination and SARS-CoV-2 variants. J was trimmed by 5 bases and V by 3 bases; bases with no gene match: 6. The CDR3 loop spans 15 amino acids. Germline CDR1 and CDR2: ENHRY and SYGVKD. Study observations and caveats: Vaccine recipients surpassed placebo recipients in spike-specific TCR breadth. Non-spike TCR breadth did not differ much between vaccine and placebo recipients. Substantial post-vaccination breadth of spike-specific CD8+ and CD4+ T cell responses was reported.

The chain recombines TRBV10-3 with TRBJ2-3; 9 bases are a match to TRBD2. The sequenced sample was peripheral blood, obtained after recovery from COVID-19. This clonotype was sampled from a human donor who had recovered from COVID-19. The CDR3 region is CAISELAGVGDTQYF. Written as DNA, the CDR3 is TGTGCCATCAGTGAATTAGCGGGGGTGGGAGATACGCAGTATTTT.